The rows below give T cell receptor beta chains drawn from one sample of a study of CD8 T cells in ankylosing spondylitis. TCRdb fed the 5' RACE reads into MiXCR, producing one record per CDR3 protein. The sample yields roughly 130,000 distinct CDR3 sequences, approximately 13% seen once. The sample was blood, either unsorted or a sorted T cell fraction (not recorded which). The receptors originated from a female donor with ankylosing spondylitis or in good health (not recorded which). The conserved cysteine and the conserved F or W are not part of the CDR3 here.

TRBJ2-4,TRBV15,ATSRLPRGAQAKNIQY
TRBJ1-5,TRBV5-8,ASSIRGTGNQPQH
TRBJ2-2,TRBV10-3,AISGYQLAQGTGELF
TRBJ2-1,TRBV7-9,ASSLGGLAGRF
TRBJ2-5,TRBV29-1,SATRVTSGSWETQY
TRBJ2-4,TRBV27,ASSSGGAKNIQY
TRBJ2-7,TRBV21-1,ASSKALLTTSLDEGSYEQY
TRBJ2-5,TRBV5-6,ASSTGLAGGIQETQY
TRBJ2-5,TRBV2,ASSVQGGETQY
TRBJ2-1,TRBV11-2,ASSSAGQKVEQF
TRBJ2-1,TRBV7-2,ASSTASGGLYNEQF
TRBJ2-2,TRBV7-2,ASSVNRGGSRAGELF
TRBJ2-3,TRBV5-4,ASSRAAGTSTDTQY
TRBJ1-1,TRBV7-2,ASSFQWGQSEAF
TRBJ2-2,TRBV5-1,ASSFRVGDTGELF
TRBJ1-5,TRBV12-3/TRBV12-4,ASSLAGGRQPQH
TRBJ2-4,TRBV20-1,SAHLGGLGKNIQY
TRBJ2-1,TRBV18,ASSKLAPSYNEQF
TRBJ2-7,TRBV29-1,SVEDDHEQY
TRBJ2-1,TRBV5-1,ASSRGEYDEQF
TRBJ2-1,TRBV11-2,AISPGSGRTHTLNEQF
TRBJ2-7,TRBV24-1,ATSDATGGYEQY
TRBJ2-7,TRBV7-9,ASSFKGSGDYEQY
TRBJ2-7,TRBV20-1,SARSRSTNYEQY
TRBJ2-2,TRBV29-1,SVEGQKNTGELF
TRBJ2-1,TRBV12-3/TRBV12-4,ASSFGRGEF
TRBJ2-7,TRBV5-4,ASSLASGSAYEQY
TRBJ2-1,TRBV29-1,SVVVGYNEQF
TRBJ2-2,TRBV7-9,ASSLTNPANTGELF
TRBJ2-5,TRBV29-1,SARTSGIETQY
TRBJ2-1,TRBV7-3,ASSFPGTSGSDEQF
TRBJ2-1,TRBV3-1,ASSQQGGGSHEQF
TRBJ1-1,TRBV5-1,ASSLAERGTEAF
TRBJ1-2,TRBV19,ASSTGTGSGYT
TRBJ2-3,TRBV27,ASSLGNTQY
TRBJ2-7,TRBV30,AWSVQAGGGEQY
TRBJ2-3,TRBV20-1,SAPADTQY
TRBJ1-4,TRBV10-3,AISSNSEGEKLF
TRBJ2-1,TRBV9,ASSVGGYMGEQF
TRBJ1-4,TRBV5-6,ASSLQHSIATNEKLF
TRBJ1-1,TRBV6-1,ASSSELYTEAF
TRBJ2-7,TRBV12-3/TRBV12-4,ASSLGQGRYEQY
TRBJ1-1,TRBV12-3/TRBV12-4,ASSLSGLVGAEAF